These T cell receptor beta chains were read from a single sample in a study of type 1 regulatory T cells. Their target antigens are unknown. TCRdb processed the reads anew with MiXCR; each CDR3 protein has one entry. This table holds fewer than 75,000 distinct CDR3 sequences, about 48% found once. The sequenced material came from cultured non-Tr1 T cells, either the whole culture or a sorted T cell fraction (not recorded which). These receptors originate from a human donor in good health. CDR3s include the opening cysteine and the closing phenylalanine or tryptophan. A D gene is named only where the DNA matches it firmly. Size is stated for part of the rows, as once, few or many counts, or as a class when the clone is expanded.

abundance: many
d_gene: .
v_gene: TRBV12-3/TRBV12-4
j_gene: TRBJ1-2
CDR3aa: CASSRWLDYTF
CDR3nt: TGTGCCAGCAGTCGGTGGTTGGACTACACCTTC

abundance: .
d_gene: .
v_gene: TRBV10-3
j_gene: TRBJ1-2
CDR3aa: CAISEASTRNYGYTF
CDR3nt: TGTGCCATCAGTGAGGCTTCCACCAGGAACTATGGCTACACCTTC

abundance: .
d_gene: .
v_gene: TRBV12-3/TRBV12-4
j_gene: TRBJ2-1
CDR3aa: CASSLRRTPYNEQFF
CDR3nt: TGTGCCAGCAGTTTACGAAGGACGCCTTACAATGAGCAGTTCTTC

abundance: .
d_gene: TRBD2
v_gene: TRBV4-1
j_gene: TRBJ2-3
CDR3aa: CASSQATSGSTDTQYF
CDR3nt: TGCGCCAGCAGCCAAGCGACTAGCGGTAGCACAGATACGCAGTATTTT

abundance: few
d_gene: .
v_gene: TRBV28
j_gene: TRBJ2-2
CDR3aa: CASSLGQDTGELFF
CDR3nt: TGTGCCAGCAGTTTGGGGCAGGACACCGGGGAGCTGTTTTTT

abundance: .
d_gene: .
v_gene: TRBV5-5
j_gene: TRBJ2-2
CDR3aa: CASSLASPANTGELFF
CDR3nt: TGTGCCAGCAGCTTGGCGTCACCTGCGAACACCGGGGAGCTGTTTTTT

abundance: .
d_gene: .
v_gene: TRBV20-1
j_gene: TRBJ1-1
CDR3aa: CSARDLSFRGGGETEAFF
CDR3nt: TGCAGTGCTAGAGACCTCTCGTTCAGGGGCGGGGGTGAAACTGAAGCTTTCTTT

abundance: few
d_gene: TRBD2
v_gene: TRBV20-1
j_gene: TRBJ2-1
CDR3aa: CSADGQRGYNEQFF
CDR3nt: TGCAGTGCTGACGGCCAGCGGGGTTACAATGAGCAGTTCTTC

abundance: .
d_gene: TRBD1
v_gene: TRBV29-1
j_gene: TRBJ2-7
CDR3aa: CSGGQGAREQYF
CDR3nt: TGCAGCGGCGGACAGGGGGCTCGCGAGCAGTACTTC

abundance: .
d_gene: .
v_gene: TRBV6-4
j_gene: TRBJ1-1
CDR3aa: CASSDSRPENTEAFF
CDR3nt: TGTGCCAGCAGTGACTCGAGGCCAGAGAACACTGAAGCTTTCTTT

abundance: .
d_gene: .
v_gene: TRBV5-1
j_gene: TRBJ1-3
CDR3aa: CASGLEVRSSGNTIYF
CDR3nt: TGCGCCAGCGGCTTGGAGGTGCGAAGCTCTGGAAACACCATATATTTT

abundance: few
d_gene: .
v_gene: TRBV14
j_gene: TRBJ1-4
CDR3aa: CASSQVRGSDEKLFF
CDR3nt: TGTGCCAGCAGCCAGGTTCGTGGATCTGACGAAAAACTGTTTTTT

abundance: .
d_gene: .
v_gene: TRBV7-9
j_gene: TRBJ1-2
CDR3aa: CASSPTPSYGYTF
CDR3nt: TGTGCCAGCAGCCCTACCCCCTCCTATGGCTACACCTTC

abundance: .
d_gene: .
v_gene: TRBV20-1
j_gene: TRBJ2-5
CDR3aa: CSARDLLVGAQETQYF
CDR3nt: TGCAGTGCTAGAGATCTACTAGTGGGGGCCCAAGAGACCCAGTACTTC

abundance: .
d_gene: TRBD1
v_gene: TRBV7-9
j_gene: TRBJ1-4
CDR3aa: CASSLGQGGEKLFF
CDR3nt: TGTGCCAGCAGCTTAGGACAGGGGGGCGAAAAACTGTTTTTT

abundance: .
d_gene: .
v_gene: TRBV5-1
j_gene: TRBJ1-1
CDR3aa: CASSLGSAGGTVEAFF
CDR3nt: TGCGCCAGCAGCTTGGGTTCGGCGGGGGGTACCGTTGAAGCTTTCTTT

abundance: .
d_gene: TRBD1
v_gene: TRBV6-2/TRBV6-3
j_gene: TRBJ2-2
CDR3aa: CASSYPQGAVYTGELFF
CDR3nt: TGTGCCAGCAGTTACCCCCAGGGGGCTGTGTACACCGGGGAGCTGTTTTTT

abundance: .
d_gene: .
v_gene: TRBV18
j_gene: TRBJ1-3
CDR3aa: CASSSNNQNSGNTIYF
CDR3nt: TGTGCCAGCTCATCCAATAATCAGAACTCTGGAAACACCATATATTTT

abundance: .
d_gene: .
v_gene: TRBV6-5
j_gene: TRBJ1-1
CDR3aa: CASRGGGTEAFF
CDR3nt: TGTGCCAGTCGGGGGGGGGGCACTGAAGCTTTCTTT

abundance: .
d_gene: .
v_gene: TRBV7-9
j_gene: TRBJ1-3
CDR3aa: CASSLAGRLGNTIYF
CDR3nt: TGTGCCAGCAGCTTAGCGGGGAGACTAGGAAACACCATATATTTT

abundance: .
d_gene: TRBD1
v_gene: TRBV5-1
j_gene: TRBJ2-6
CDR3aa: CASTSGTGVANVLTF
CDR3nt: TGCGCCAGCACCTCCGGGACAGGGGTGGCCAACGTCCTGACTTTC

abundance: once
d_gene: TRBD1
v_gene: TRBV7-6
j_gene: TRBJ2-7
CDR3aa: CASSARDSTYEQYF
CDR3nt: TGTGCCAGCAGCGCTCGGGACAGCACCTACGAGCAGTACTTC

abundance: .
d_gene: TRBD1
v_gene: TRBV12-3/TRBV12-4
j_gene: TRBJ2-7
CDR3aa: CASTRTGGEQYF
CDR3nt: TGTGCCAGCACCCGGACAGGGGGCGAGCAGTACTTC

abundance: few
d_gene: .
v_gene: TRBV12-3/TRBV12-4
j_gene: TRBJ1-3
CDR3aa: CASSLQGSGNTIYF
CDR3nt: TGTGCCAGCAGTTTACAAGGTTCTGGAAACACCATATATTTT

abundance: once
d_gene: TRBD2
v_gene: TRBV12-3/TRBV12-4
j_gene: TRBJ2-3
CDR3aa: CASSILAGGPLSTDTQYF
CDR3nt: TGTGCCAGCAGCATACTAGCGGGGGGGCCCCTTAGCACAGATACGCAGTATTTT

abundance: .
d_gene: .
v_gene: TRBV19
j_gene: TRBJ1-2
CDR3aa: CASSIDSDRTRTF
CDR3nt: TGTGCCAGTAGTATAGATTCCGACAGAACCCGCACCTTC

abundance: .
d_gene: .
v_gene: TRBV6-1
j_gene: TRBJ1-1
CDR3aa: CASRRAGGTEAFF
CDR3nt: TGTGCCAGCAGGAGGGCTGGGGGCACTGAAGCTTTCTTT